This T cell receptor (beta chain) emerged from a study of blood T cell repertoires in COVID-19. This table comes from immunoSEQ multiplex PCR, and its TCRdb copy is limited to in-frame clones, with some not included. The data hold roughly 200,000 clones, with less than 90% observed a single time. A COVID-19 case was met by exposed participants within 2 weeks before study entry. Sequencing used PBMCs or T cells enriched from blood (not recorded which). This TCR derives from a woman in her thirties who had been exposed to COVID-19.

CDR3 in amino acids: CASRPGQGLTGELFF. The CDR3, as DNA: TGTGCCAGCAGGCCTGGACAGGGGCTCACCGGGGAGCTGTTTTTT. This rearrangement joins TRBV6-5 to TRBJ2-2; 9 positions agree with TRBD1. The CDR3 runs 15 residues. Losses at the gene ends were 6 bases for V and 4 bases for J; bases not matched to a gene: 6. Germline V gene data show CDR1 as MNHEY and CDR2 as SVGAGI.